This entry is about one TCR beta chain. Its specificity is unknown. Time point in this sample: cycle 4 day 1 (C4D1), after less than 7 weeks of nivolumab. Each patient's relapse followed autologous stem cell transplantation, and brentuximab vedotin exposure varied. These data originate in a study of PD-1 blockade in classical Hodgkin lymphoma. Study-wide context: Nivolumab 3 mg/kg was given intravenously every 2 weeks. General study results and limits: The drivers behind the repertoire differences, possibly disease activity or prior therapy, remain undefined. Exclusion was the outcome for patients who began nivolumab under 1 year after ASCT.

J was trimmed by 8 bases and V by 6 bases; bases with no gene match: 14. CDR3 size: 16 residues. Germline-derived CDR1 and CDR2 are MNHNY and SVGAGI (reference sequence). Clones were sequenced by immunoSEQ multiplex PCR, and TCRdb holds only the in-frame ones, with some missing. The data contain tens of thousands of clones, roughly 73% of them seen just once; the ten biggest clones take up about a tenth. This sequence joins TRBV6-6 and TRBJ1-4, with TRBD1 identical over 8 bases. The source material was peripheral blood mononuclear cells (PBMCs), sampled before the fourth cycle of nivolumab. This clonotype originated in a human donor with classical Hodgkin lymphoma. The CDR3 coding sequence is TGTGCCAGCAGCCACTTCGGACAGGGTGGGAGCGAAAAACTGTTTTTT. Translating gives CASSHFGQGGSEKLFF.